Shown below are 19 T cell receptor beta chains from a single sample sequenced in a study of shared clonotypes between healthy human individuals. Data came from immunoSEQ multiplex PCR; TCRdb stores just in-frame clones and leaves some out. The sample holds fewer than 850,000 clones, about 78% seen once. The specimen was memory CD4+ T cells sorted from blood. Subset reported: CD45RA-negative fraction. The receptors were sampled from a woman younger than 45 in good health.

The chain recombines TRBV6-1 with TRBJ2-7; no clear D gene. The germline gives CDR1 MNHNS, CDR2 SASEGT. The CDR3 extends over 15 amino acids. V was shortened by 4 bases and J by 2 bases, with 15 bases between the two germline ends. The CDR3, as DNA: TGTGCCAGCAGTGTAAGCACCGTACTCCCCTACGAGCAGTACTTC. Protein: CASSVSTVLPYEQYF.

This chain connects TRBV19 to TRBJ1-2; D gene ambiguous. CDR1 is LNHDA, CDR2 SQIVND, per germline (reference sequence). The ends were cut back, 3 bases at V and 8 bases at J, with 16 bases in the middle. The CDR3 runs 14 residues. This CDR3 is CASSIHREAPGYTF. The CDR3 nucleotides read TGTGCCAGTAGTATCCACCGGGAGGCTCCGGGCTACACCTTC.

The V and J genes are TRBV5-5 and TRBJ1-1; the D gene is possibly TRBD1 (6 bases). V was pared by 1 base and J by 0 bases, with 13 bases between. The CDR3 is 16 amino acids. Per the germline V gene, CDR1 is SGHKS and CDR2 is YYEKEE (reference sequence). The CDR3 loop is CASSLRYGQLNTEAFF. DNA of the CDR3: TGTGCCAGCAGCTTGCGATATGGACAGTTGAACACTGAAGCTTTCTTT.

This chain uses TRBV6-1 with TRBJ2-7; 9 nucleotides match TRBD2. Per germline, CDR1 MNHNS and CDR2 SASEGT. The CDR3 consists of 15 residues. After removal of 1 base from V and 7 bases from J, the junction contained 8 bases not matched to a gene. The CDR3 reads CASSEVAGEMWEQYF. CDR3 nucleotide sequence: TGTGCCAGCAGTGAAGTAGCGGGAGAAATGTGGGAGCAGTACTTC.

This clone has just a few counts. The chain joins TRBV30 to TRBJ2-5, with TRBD2 matching over 9 bases. The DNA end lines up better with TRBJ2-7; the J call may be wrong. The CDR3 consists of 13 residues. Germline-derived CDR1 and CDR2 are GTSNPN and SVGIG (reference sequence). This CDR3 is CASDLAGPYEQYF. The DNA of the CDR3 is TGTGCCTCGGATCTAGCGGGGCCCTACGAGCAGTACTTC.

This sequence joins TRBV2 and TRBJ2-7; D is ambiguous. CDR3 length: 12 amino acids. Germline loops: CDR1 SNHLY, CDR2 FYNNEI. Trimming took off 4 bases at V and 6 bases at J, with 10 bases between the two ends. The CDR3, as DNA: TGTGCCAGCAGTGTTTCGGGCCTCGAGCAGTACTTC. Encoded protein: CASSVSGLEQYF.

The V call is TRBV7-6, the J call TRBJ2-3; the match to TRBD2 covers 14 bases. The CDR3 has 16 amino acids. Trimming took 2 bases from V and 6 from J; bases not matched to a gene: 4. Germline V gene lookup returns CDR1 SGHVS and CDR2 FNYEAQ. The CDR3 protein is CASSLRGLAGVDTQYF. The CDR3 DNA sequence: TGTGCCAGCAGCTTAAGGGGACTAGCGGGAGTGGATACGCAGTATTTT. Together with reference TRBV7-6 and TRBJ2-3, the CDR3 gives the full variable domain: GAGVSQSPRYKVTKRGQDVALRCDPISGHVSLYWYRQALGQGPEFLTYFNYEAQQDKSGLPNDRFSAERPEGSISTLTIQRTEQRDSAMYRCASSLRGLAGVDTQYFGPGTRLTVL.

V gene TRBV28 combines with J gene TRBJ2-7; 9 bases are a match to TRBD2. The CDR3 totals 15 residues. V shed 4 bases, J shed 0 bases, and the junction held 4 bases outside the gene matches. Germline V lookup: CDR1 MDHEN, CDR2 SYDVKM. CDR3 region: CASSSSGESSYEQYF. The CDR3 region has the DNA TGTGCCAGCAGTTCTAGCGGGGAAAGCTCCTACGAGCAGTACTTC.

The V call is TRBV30, the J call TRBJ1-4; weak D call: TRBD1 (5 bases). This CDR3 is 13 amino acids long. Trimming took 5 bases from V and 3 from J, leaving 10 bases between them. Germline V gives CDR1 GTSNPN, CDR2 SVGIG (reference sequence). CDR3 DNA: TGTGCCTGGGGACTGGGGGCTAATGAAAAACTGTTTTTT. Translation gives CAWGLGANEKLFF.

The chain is built from TRBV28 and TRBJ1-2; the match to TRBD1 covers 12 bases. CDR1 and CDR2 (germline): MDHEN, SYDVKM. This CDR3 is built from 16 residues. V shed 6 bases and J 7 bases; nucleotides not matched to a gene: 12. CDR3 DNA sequence: TGTGCCAGCAGCTCGTCCTCGGGACAGGGGGCTTTTGGCTACACCTTC. Its protein product is CASSSSSGQGAFGYTF.

This clone was picked up one time. The chain carries TRBV28 and TRBJ2-3; TRBD2 agrees at 10 bases. This CDR3 has 16 residues. V lost 5 bases to trimming and J lost 2 bases; unmatched junction nucleotides: 7. Germline CDR1 MDHEN, CDR2 SYDVKM. CDR3: CASSPLSGRATDTQYF. CDR3 coding DNA: TGTGCCAGCAGTCCCCTAAGCGGGAGGGCCACAGATACGCAGTATTTT.

J is TRBJ2-3 and V is TRBV28; D is uncertain. The germline V and J ends were trimmed by 2 bases and 7 bases, with 16 bases remaining between them. Per the germline V gene, CDR1 is MDHEN and CDR2 is SYDVKM. CDR3 length: 15 residues. The CDR3 spells CASSLQPITAHTQYF. The CDR3 DNA follows: TGTGCCAGCAGTTTACAACCAATAACAGCACATACGCAGTATTTT.

The chain has TRBV18 and TRBJ2-7, with D maybe TRBD1 (6 bases). Looked up from germline, CDR1 is KGHSH and CDR2 is LQKENI. V shed 4 bases and J shed 2 bases, with 9 bases lying between them. The CDR3 is 13 residues long. The DNA of the CDR3 is TGTGCCAGCTCACGGGACAAGACCTACGAGCAGTACTTC. Its translation: CASSRDKTYEQYF.

In this sample, this clone is medium-sized. V gene TRBV11-3 combines with J gene TRBJ2-7, with 8 bases that match TRBD1. Looked up from germline, CDR1 is SGHNT and CDR2 is YENEEA. The CDR3 is 15 residues long. Trimming at V came to 2 bases and at J to 5 bases, leaving 8 bases not matched to a gene. CDR3 DNA sequence: TGTGCCAGCAGCTTAAGGGGGACAGGAGGAAACGAGCAGTACTTC. It codes for CASSLRGTGGNEQYF.

The V and J genes are TRBV18 and TRBJ2-3, with D perhaps being TRBD1 or TRBD2 (6 bases each). The CDR3 contains 15 residues. Trimming removed 1 base at V and 8 bases at J, with 16 bases between. Germline assignment: CDR1 KGHSH and CDR2 LQKENI. The CDR3 DNA follows: TGTGCCAGCTCACCACGAGGAGGGGGTAGCGCTACGCAGTATTTT. Protein product: CASSPRGGGSATQYF.

This chain uses TRBV6-6 with TRBJ1-1, with no clear D. There are 14 residues in the CDR3. The germline gives CDR1 MNHNY, CDR2 SVGAGI (reference sequence). The ends were cut back, 8 bases at V and 0 bases at J, with 13 bases in the middle. The CDR3 loop is CASREGRMNTEAFF. CDR3 bases: TGTGCCAGCCGCGAGGGAAGGATGAACACTGAAGCTTTCTTT.

The gene calls are TRBV7-9 and TRBJ2-3; 10 bases are shared with TRBD2. CDR1 is SEHNR and CDR2 is FQNEAQ in the germline V gene (reference sequence). V lost 7 bases to trimming and J lost 4 bases; unmatched junction nucleotides: 11. The CDR3 has 16 amino acids. The CDR3 region is CASIPRGSGRADTQYF. CDR3 bases: TGTGCCAGCATCCCCCGAGGGAGCGGGAGGGCAGATACGCAGTATTTT.

The chain employs TRBV6-5 and TRBJ2-5; D is uncertain. The CDR3 totals 15 residues. Trimming stripped 0 bases from V and 5 bases from J, with 13 bases between. Germline loops: CDR1 MNHEY, CDR2 SVGAGI. CDR3 sequence: CASSYSNELGETQYF. CDR3 DNA: TGTGCCAGCAGTTACTCGAACGAGCTGGGGGAGACCCAGTACTTC.

The chain's CDR3 is CASSPPGREGYNEQFF. The CDR3 DNA reads TGTGCCAGCTCACCACCGGGGCGGGAGGGCTACAATGAGCAGTTCTTC. The genes are TRBV18 and TRBJ2-1; 9 nucleotides line up with TRBD2. This CDR3 region has 16 residues. Germline V CDR1 and CDR2: KGHSH, LQKENI. V shed 0 bases and J 3 bases; nucleotides not matched to a gene: 3.